The 26 T cell receptor beta chains below were found in one sample sequenced in a study of T cells in Graves' hyperthyroidism and ophthalmopathy. The CDR3 regions of TCR beta were amplified from RNA transcripts. The HTBI primer set was used in a first-round RT-PCR of the TCR CDR3. TCRdb recomputed calls from the multiplex PCR reads with MiXCR, one row per CDR3 protein. The data hold approximately 600,000 distinct CDR3 sequences, with roughly 20% observed a single time. Sequenced: blood. These receptors were obtained from a man aged 30 to 45 with Graves' ophthalmopathy.

This chain joins TRBV20-1 and TRBJ2-7; 8 bases agree with TRBD2. CDR3 length: 13 residues. The germline V gene encodes CDR1 DFQATT and CDR2 SNEGSKA (reference sequence). V trimming: 5 bases; J trimming: 3 bases; junction bases outside the gene matches: 6. In DNA, the CDR3 is TGCAGTGCTTTTAGCGGGACCCACTACGAGCAGTACTTC. Amino acid sequence: CSAFSGTHYEQYF.

In its sample, this clonotype was seen a few times. J is TRBJ2-7 and V is TRBV12-3 or TRBV12-4, with a possible D match to TRBD2 (5 bases). The CDR3 sequence is 15 residues long. The V end lost 0 bases, the J end lost 6 bases, and 15 bases lay between the germline ends. The DNA of the CDR3 is TGTGCCAGCAGTTTAGCGGGAGCGTCCTTGGGCGAGCAGTACTTC. Translating gives CASSLAGASLGEQYF.

This clonotype showed up just a few times. The gene calls are TRBV6-2 or TRBV6-3 and TRBJ2-3; D is possibly TRBD1 or TRBD2 (5 bases each). V was pared by 0 bases and J by 2 bases, with 15 bases between. This CDR3 spans 17 amino acids. Per germline, CDR1 MNHEY and CDR2 SVGEGT. CDR3 DNA: TGTGCCAGCAGTTACTCGAGGGGCCGACTTGACACAGATACGCAGTATTTT. As protein: CASSYSRGRLDTDTQYF.

This clonotype was recorded a few times. The chain recombines TRBV7-9 with TRBJ2-3; no clear D. V shed 4 bases and J shed 1 base, with 15 bases lying between them. The CDR3 is 16 residues long. Looked up from germline, CDR1 is SEHNR and CDR2 is FQNEAQ (reference sequence). The CDR3 sequence: CASSSIGGRRTDTQYF. In DNA, the CDR3 is TGTGCCAGCAGCTCTATAGGCGGACGGCGCACAGATACGCAGTATTTT. Filled out from reference TRBV7-9 and TRBJ2-3, the complete variable domain reads DTGVSQNPRHKITKRGQNVTFRCDPISEHNRLYWYRQTLGQGPEFLTYFQNEAQLEKSRLLSDRFSAERPKGSFSTLEIQRTEQGDSAMYLCASSSIGGRRTDTQYFGPGTRLTVL.

For this clonotype: A read error may produce the germline difference seen at one junction end. The chain links TRBV18 to TRBJ2-5; D gene ambiguous. Germline V gives CDR1 KGHSH, CDR2 LQKENI. The CDR3 consists of 13 residues. CDR3 loop: CAISPATKETQYF. Written as DNA, the CDR3 is TGTGCCATCTCACCGGCCACTAAAGAGACCCAGTACTTC.

Details on this clonotype: A read error may explain this, as a much larger clone is one base away. V is TRBV12-3 or TRBV12-4 and J is TRBJ2-7; 11 nucleotides align to TRBD2. With V trimmed by 6 bases and J by 1 base, 5 bases remained unmatched. This CDR3 has 15 residues. Here the CDR3 reads CASSSSGRVSYEQYF. The CDR3 nucleotides read TGTGCCAGCAGCAGTAGCGGGAGGGTGTCCTACGAGCAGTACTTC.

The chain has TRBV20-1 and TRBJ2-7, with 9 bases aligning to TRBD2. CDR3 length equals 13 residues. J lost 2 bases, V lost 5 bases, and 4 bases had no gene match. In germline, CDR1 is DFQATT, CDR2 SNEGSKA (reference sequence). Written as DNA, the CDR3 is TGCAGTGCTGACAGCGGGAGGACCTACGAGCAGTACTTC. This sequence encodes CSADSGRTYEQYF.

Ten or more counts support this clonotype. The chain recombines TRBV12-3 or TRBV12-4 with TRBJ1-1, with D unclear. The CDR3 totals 14 residues. The germline V and J ends were trimmed by 1 base and 4 bases, with 10 bases remaining between them. The DNA for the CDR3 is TGTGCCAGCAGTTTAGGGATGGCGGGCACTGAAGCTTTCTTT. Translated, it gives CASSLGMAGTEAFF.

The rearrangement links TRBV6-1 to TRBJ2-3; TRBD2 matches 13 bases. The CDR3 is made up of 15 amino acids. V was clipped by 5 bases and J by 6 bases; unmatched bases: 5. Germline-derived CDR1 and CDR2 are MNHNS and SASEGT. CDR3 protein: CASSRTSGSGDTQYF. The CDR3 DNA sequence: TGTGCCAGCAGTCGGACTAGCGGGAGTGGGGATACGCAGTATTTT.

The CDR3 loop reads CSGQSSYEQYF. CDR3 coding DNA: TGCAGTGGACAGTCGTCCTACGAGCAGTACTTC. The chain has TRBV20-1 and TRBJ2-7; tentatively, D is TRBD1 (5 bases). With 7 bases removed from V and 1 base from J, the gap between germline ends came to 8 bases. CDR1 DFQATT and CDR2 SNEGSKA come from the germline V gene (reference sequence). The CDR3 spans 11 residues.

In this sample, this clonotype turned up a few times. The chain has TRBV7-2 and TRBJ1-2, with TRBD1 matching 11 bases. Per the germline V gene, CDR1 is SGHTA and CDR2 is FQGNSA. The J segment lost 7 bases and the V segment lost 6 bases, leaving 7 bases of the junction unmatched. The CDR3 spans 14 residues. DNA for the CDR3: TGTGCCAGCAGTTACGGACAGGGGGCTTCTGGCTACACCTTC. Protein: CASSYGQGASGYTF. The full variable domain, completed using reference TRBV7-2 and TRBJ1-2, is GAGVSQSPSNKVTEKGKDVELRCDPISGHTALYWYRQSLGQGLEFLIYFQGNSAPDKSGLPSDRFSAERTGGSVSTLTIQRTQQEDSAVYLCASSYGQGASGYTFGSGTRLTVV.

This clonotype was counted at least ten times. V gene TRBV7-3 combines with J gene TRBJ2-3; the D is unclear. The V end lost 2 bases, the J end lost 2 bases, and 11 bases lay between the germline ends. Germline V gene lookup returns CDR1 SGHTA and CDR2 FQGTGA. CDR3 length: 15 residues. The chain's CDR3 is CASSLGWGNTDTQYF. In DNA, the CDR3 is TGTGCCAGCAGCTTAGGATGGGGAAACACAGATACGCAGTATTTT.

The chain employs TRBV5-1 and TRBJ2-1; maybe TRBD2 (5 bases). CDR1 SGHRS and CDR2 YFSETQ come from the germline V gene. The CDR3 has 16 residues. Trimming pared 1 base from V and 1 base from J, leaving 12 bases between. The CDR3 DNA reads as TGCGCCAGCAGCTTGACCGATTGGAGGTCCTACAATGAGCAGTTCTTC. Protein product: CASSLTDWRSYNEQFF.

The rearrangement joins TRBV12-3 or TRBV12-4 to TRBJ2-6, with TRBD2 identical over 7 bases. Trimming at V came to 6 bases and at J to 1 base, leaving 18 bases not matched to a gene. There are 20 residues in the CDR3. CDR3 bases: TGTGCCAGCAGCTCCCCCTCCCGGGCTAGCGGAGCGTCTGGGGCCAACGTCCTGACTTTC. As protein: CASSSPSRASGASGANVLTF.

The sample holds a few counts of this clonotype. The chain links TRBV5-5 to TRBJ2-2; D gene unclear. This CDR3 region has 13 residues. The V gene's germline CDR1 is SGHKS and CDR2 YYEKEE (reference sequence). V was clipped by 1 base and J by 7 bases, with 8 bases between them. The CDR3 region is CASSLSPNGELFF. In nucleotides, the CDR3 is TGTGCCAGCAGCTTGTCTCCGAACGGGGAGCTGTTTTTT.

This clonotype was found a few times. The chain employs TRBV6-5 and TRBJ2-2, with D unresolved. Germline CDR1 and CDR2: MNHEY and SVGAGI. Between the trimmed V and J ends, which lost 2 bases and 6 bases, there was a span of 19 bases. The CDR3 is 17 residues long. For the CDR3, the DNA is TGTGCCAGCAGTTACGGTATACGGAACTTGATTTCCGGGGAGCTGTTTTTT. Translated: CASSYGIRNLISGELFF.

CDR3 amino acids: CASSPGGRGLTYEQYF. The CDR3 nucleotides are TGCGCCAGCAGCCCTGGGGGGAGGGGGTTGACCTACGAGCAGTACTTC. The rearrangement joins TRBV4-1 to TRBJ2-7, with D maybe TRBD2 (7 bases). Germline assignment: CDR1 MGHRA and CDR2 YSYEKL. CDR3 length equals 16 residues. Between the trimmed V and J ends, which lost 4 bases and 2 bases, there was a span of 18 bases.

The chain joins TRBV20-1 to TRBJ2-4, with 7 bases aligning to TRBD2. The CDR3 runs 13 residues. The ends lost 3 bases at V and 6 bases at J; junction bases unmatched: 5. Germline V gene lookup returns CDR1 DFQATT and CDR2 SNEGSKA (reference sequence). The CDR3 sequence: CSARGGVLNIQYF. The CDR3, as DNA: TGCAGTGCTAGGGGGGGGGTTTTAAACATTCAGTACTTC.

This clonotype was seen many times. The chain combines TRBV7-2 with TRBJ2-7, with TRBD2 matching over 11 bases. J gave up 5 bases and V 5 bases, and 14 bases lay outside the gene matches. Germline lookup yields CDR1 SGHTA and CDR2 FQGNSA. This CDR3 has 17 residues. The chain's CDR3 is CASSPRWLAGGFNEQYF. DNA of the CDR3: TGTGCCAGCAGCCCCAGGTGGCTAGCGGGAGGTTTCAACGAGCAGTACTTC.

The J gene is TRBJ1-2, the V gene TRBV20-1; D remains unclear. The CDR3 loop spans 12 amino acids. Germline V gene lookup returns CDR1 DFQATT and CDR2 SNEGSKA (reference sequence). V was cut by 2 bases and J by 8 bases, with 12 bases left in between. The CDR3 region has the DNA TGCAGTGCTAGAAGGCAGGCGGAGGGCTACACCTTC. Residues: CSARRQAEGYTF.

The chain has TRBV14 and TRBJ2-1; 12 bases are a match to TRBD2. The trim removed 0 bases at V and 6 bases at J, leaving 6 bases unmatched. Germline values: CDR1 SGHDN, CDR2 FVKESK. This CDR3 has 17 residues. The DNA of the CDR3 is TGTGCCAGCAGCCAAGAGTCTAGCGGGAGGGCACGCAATGAGCAGTTCTTC. This codes for CASSQESSGRARNEQFF. Together with reference TRBV14 and TRBJ2-1, the CDR3 gives the full variable domain: EAGVTQFPSHSVIEKGQTVTLRCDPISGHDNLYWYRRVMGKEIKFLLHFVKESKQDESGMPNNRFLAERTGGTYSTLKVQPAELEDSGVYFCASSQESSGRARNEQFFGPGTRLTVL.

This clonotype showed up many times. V gene TRBV11-2 combines with J gene TRBJ2-7; 9 bases are a match to TRBD2. The CDR3 has 15 amino acids. Germline V lookup: CDR1 SGHAT, CDR2 FQNNGV. The V segment lost 5 bases and the J segment 5 bases; nucleotides outside the gene matches: 10. In nucleotides, the CDR3 is TGTGCCAGCAGCCTACCCTTAGCGGGAGTGGACGAGCAGTACTTC. Its protein product is CASSLPLAGVDEQYF.

This clonotype was counted ten times or more. This chain uses TRBV7-3 with TRBJ1-1; D is perhaps TRBD1 (5 bases). V was cut by 2 bases and J by 1 base, with 23 bases left in between. CDR1 is SGHTA and CDR2 is FQGTGA in the germline V gene. The CDR3 is 19 amino acids. CDR3 sequence reads: CASSLVPQRVMGENTEAFF. CDR3 coding DNA: TGTGCCAGCAGCTTAGTCCCCCAGCGGGTGATGGGGGAGAACACTGAAGCTTTCTTT.

This clonotype was seen a handful of times. The chain has TRBV4-2 and TRBJ1-5; no clear D. V lost 0 bases and J 7 bases, leaving 7 bases between the germline ends. The CDR3 loop spans 13 amino acids. Germline V gene data show CDR1 as LGHNA and CDR2 as YNFKEQ. The CDR3 DNA reads as TGTGCCAGCAGCCAAGAGGTTACCCAGCCCCAGCATTTT. Amino acid sequence: CASSQEVTQPQHF.

The DNA for the CDR3 is TGTGCCAGCAGTTTTGTTGGGTATGGCTACACCTTC. The encoded protein is CASSFVGYGYTF. The chain is built from TRBV12-3 or TRBV12-4 and TRBJ1-2; D is unresolved. CDR3 length: 12 residues. The V and J ends lost 3 bases and 5 bases respectively, with 7 bases between them.

This clonotype came up a few times. The rearrangement uses TRBV7-9 and TRBJ2-7, with 8 bases matching TRBD2. CDR1 and CDR2 (germline): SEHNR, FQNEAQ (reference sequence). The CDR3 extends over 13 amino acids. With 5 bases clipped from V and 5 bases from J, the junction kept 5 bases outside the gene matches. The CDR3 DNA is TGTGCCAGCAGCCCAACGGGAGGGGACGAGCAGTACTTC. Its protein product is CASSPTGGDEQYF.